This is a list of T cell receptor beta chains from one sample in a study of T cell responses to AZD1222 COVID-19 vaccine. Generated by immunoSEQ multiplex PCR, the TCRdb table keeps only in-frame clones and is missing some. Of approximately 150,000 clones listed, roughly nine tenths are singletons. The specimen was peripheral blood, collected on day 0 of AZD1222 vaccination. These receptors all stem from an adult in good health. Each CDR3 is given with its conserved first and last residue. Fields, in order: V gene, J gene, clone size, D gene, CDR3 DNA, CDR3 protein. D genes are given only for firm matches. The listing skips clone size in some rows; elsewhere it reads once, few, many or a size class.

V gene: TRBV11-2
J gene: TRBJ2-6
clone size: .
D gene: .
CDR3 DNA: TGTGCCAGCAGCCGCTGGGGCAGCATCTCTGGGGCCAACGTCCTGACTTTC
CDR3 protein: CASSRWGSISGANVLTF

V gene: TRBV6-5
J gene: TRBJ2-3
clone size: .
D gene: TRBD2
CDR3 DNA: TGTGCCAGCAGTCCATATAGCGGGATCTCAGATACGCAGTATTTT
CDR3 protein: CASSPYSGISDTQYF

V gene: TRBV9
J gene: TRBJ1-1
clone size: .
D gene: .
CDR3 DNA: TGTGCCAGCAGCGTAGACGGTGACCAGAGGACTGAAGCTTTCTTT
CDR3 protein: CASSVDGDQRTEAFF

V gene: TRBV5-6
J gene: TRBJ1-3
clone size: once
D gene: .
CDR3 DNA: TGTGCCAGCAGCTTGGTGGTCTCTGGAAACACCATATATTTT
CDR3 protein: CASSLVVSGNTIYF

V gene: TRBV27
J gene: TRBJ2-7
clone size: .
D gene: .
CDR3 DNA: TGTGCCGTTGAGACCTCCTACGAGCAGTACTTC
CDR3 protein: CAVETSYEQYF

V gene: TRBV18
J gene: TRBJ2-2
clone size: .
D gene: TRBD1
CDR3 DNA: TGTGCCAGCTCACCTACTGCGGACAGGGCGACCGGGGAGCTGTTTTTT
CDR3 protein: CASSPTADRATGELFF

V gene: TRBV7-9
J gene: TRBJ1-2
clone size: .
D gene: .
CDR3 DNA: TGTGCCAGCAGCGCCAGGGCAGGGGAAAAGGATGGCTACACCTTC
CDR3 protein: CASSARAGEKDGYTF

V gene: TRBV5-8
J gene: TRBJ1-1
clone size: once
D gene: .
CDR3 DNA: TGTGCCAGCAGCTTGGCCTTGTCCGCTAGCATGAACACTGAAGCTTTCTTT
CDR3 protein: CASSLALSASMNTEAFF

V gene: TRBV7-2
J gene: TRBJ2-1
clone size: .
D gene: .
CDR3 DNA: TGTGCCAGTTGCCTAGCTCCCGAGCTTGGCAATGAGCAGTTCTTC
CDR3 protein: CASCLAPELGNEQFF

V gene: TRBV7-2
J gene: TRBJ1-2
clone size: .
D gene: TRBD1
CDR3 DNA: TGTGCCAGCAGCTTAGAGGGACAGGGGCCCTACACCTTC
CDR3 protein: CASSLEGQGPYTF

V gene: TRBV3-1/TRBV3-2
J gene: TRBJ1-1
clone size: .
D gene: .
CDR3 DNA: TGTGCCAGCAGCCCTCTTTTTGGAAACACTGAAGCTTTCTTT
CDR3 protein: CASSPLFGNTEAFF

V gene: TRBV19
J gene: TRBJ2-7
clone size: .
D gene: .
CDR3 DNA: TGTGCCAGCAAACCAAGGCAGAACTCCTACGAGCAGTACTTC
CDR3 protein: CASKPRQNSYEQYF

V gene: TRBV5-6
J gene: TRBJ1-4
clone size: .
D gene: .
CDR3 DNA: TGTGCCAGCAGCCTTGCCGGGAATGAAAAACTGTTTTTT
CDR3 protein: CASSLAGNEKLFF

V gene: TRBV19
J gene: TRBJ1-5
clone size: .
D gene: TRBD1
CDR3 DNA: TGTGCCAGTAGTATACTAGGACAGGGTTCTTCTCAGCCCCAGCATTTT
CDR3 protein: CASSILGQGSSQPQHF

V gene: TRBV21-1
J gene: TRBJ1-6
clone size: .
D gene: .
CDR3 DNA: .
CDR3 protein: CASSKKGWARGALNSPLHF